Presented here are 25 T cell receptor beta chains from one specimen sequenced in a study of early T cells in non-severe SARS-CoV-2 infection (dated by TCRdb to 2020 to 2022). Library preparation was by 5' RACE. Sequencing took place on a NextSeq 500. TCRdb ran its own pipeline on the public reads, namely fastp trimming at Q25 and MiXCR clone calling, and kept in-frame beta chains. Records with the same CDR3 protein are collapsed into one entry carrying the most frequent genes and DNA. Counted in this sample were fewer than 80,000 distinct CDR3 sequences; roughly 8.2% of them appeared once. Clones ranked in the top ten supply 10% to 15% of the sample. The sequenced sample was whole blood, obtained at baseline. The receptors originated from an adult who was a healthcare worker with PCR-confirmed SARS-CoV-2 infection or an uninfected control (not recorded which).

This clonotype occurred many times. The J gene is TRBJ2-1, the V gene TRBV12-3 or TRBV12-4; D call uncertain. The CDR3 contains 15 residues. Trimming removed 6 bases from V and 0 bases from J, with 12 bases in between. CDR3 loop: CASRSDTSSYNEQFF. As DNA, the CDR3 is TGTGCCAGCAGATCCGACACGAGCTCCTACAATGAGCAGTTCTTC.

The chain couples TRBV4-2 to TRBJ1-2; D gene uncertain. Germline V lookup: CDR1 LGHNA, CDR2 YNFKEQ. V dropped 0 bases and J dropped 4 bases, with 12 bases sitting between them. The CDR3 spans 15 residues. CDR3 nucleotide sequence: TGTGCCAGCAGCCAAGACCACCGGCAGTTCTATGGCTACACCTTC. Encoded protein: CASSQDHRQFYGYTF.

This clonotype was seen a handful of times. This chain joins TRBV7-9 and TRBJ1-5; D uncertain. Deletions cut 5 bases from V and 8 bases from J, with 16 bases between. CDR3 size: 14 residues. The germline CDR1 and CDR2 sequences are SEHNR and FQNEAQ (reference sequence). CDR3 residues: CASSPSEGMKPQHF. In DNA form, the CDR3 reads TGTGCCAGCAGCCCTTCGGAGGGAATGAAGCCCCAGCATTTT.

This chain joins TRBV5-1 and TRBJ2-1; 11 bases are shared with TRBD2. This CDR3 has 16 amino acids. Germline CDR1 reads SGHRS; CDR2 reads YFSETQ. With 3 bases clipped from V and 5 bases from J, the junction kept 7 bases outside the gene matches. The CDR3 DNA is TGCGCCAGCAGCTCCTATACTAGCGGGAGAAACAATGAGCAGTTCTTC. Its translation: CASSSYTSGRNNEQFF.

This clonotype was counted only a few times. V and J are TRBV6-5 and TRBJ2-1, with TRBD2 matching over 11 bases. Germline loops: CDR1 MNHEY, CDR2 SVGAGI. CDR3 length: 16 amino acids. V was clipped by 6 bases and J by 3 bases; unmatched bases: 7. The CDR3 sequence: CASSSGTSGRYNEQFF. In nucleotides, the CDR3 is TGTGCCAGCAGCTCCGGGACTAGCGGCCGCTACAATGAGCAGTTCTTC.

This rearrangement joins TRBV10-3 to TRBJ2-5, with 10 bases fitting TRBD1. The CDR3 consists of 14 residues. The germline gives CDR1 ENHRY, CDR2 SYGVKD. The trim removed 7 bases at V and 4 bases at J, leaving 6 bases unmatched. The CDR3: CAINDRGLRETQYF. The DNA for the CDR3 is TGTGCCATCAATGACAGGGGGCTGCGAGAGACCCAGTACTTC.

This clonotype appeared many times. This chain joins TRBV6-2 or TRBV6-3 and TRBJ2-1, with D possibly TRBD2 on 6 matching bases. CDR3 length: 11 amino acids. In germline, CDR1 is MNHEY, CDR2 SVGEGT. V shed 7 bases and J shed 12 bases, with 13 bases lying between them. The CDR3 loop reads CASNLAPGQFF. In nucleotides, the CDR3 is TGTGCCAGCAACCTAGCGCCGGGGCAGTTCTTC.

The CDR3 region has the DNA TGTGCCAGCAGCCTCGCGTATGGCCTCGGGGAGCTGTTTTTT. Residues: CASSLAYGLGELFF. This chain uses TRBV3-1 with TRBJ2-2, with D unresolved. V dropped 4 bases and J dropped 7 bases, with 13 bases sitting between them. The CDR3 is 14 amino acids. Germline V lookup: CDR1 LGHDT, CDR2 YNNKEL (reference sequence). The full variable domain, completed using reference TRBV3-1 and TRBJ2-2, is DTAVSQTPKYLVTQMGNDKSIKCEQNLGHDTMYWYKQDSKKFLKIMFSYNNKELIINETVPNRFSPKSPDKAHLNLHINSLELGDSAVYFCASSLAYGLGELFFGEGSRLTVL.

Ten or more counts support this clonotype. The V gene is TRBV20-1, the J gene TRBJ1-1; D is ambiguous. Germline CDR1 and CDR2: DFQATT and SNEGSKA (reference sequence). This CDR3 region has 11 residues. Trimming took 5 bases from V and 4 from J, leaving 8 bases between them. The CDR3 loop reads CSAEVRTEAFF. Here the CDR3 DNA reads TGCAGTGCTGAGGTTCGCACTGAAGCTTTCTTT.

This clonotype was recorded at least ten times. The chain has TRBV20-1 and TRBJ2-1; tentatively, D is TRBD2 (5 bases). Trimming left V 1 base short and J 6 bases short, with 10 bases between. CDR3 length equals 13 residues. The germline V gene has CDR1 DFQATT and CDR2 SNEGSKA (reference sequence). This CDR3 reads CSARGSGINEQFF. DNA of the CDR3: TGCAGTGCTAGAGGGAGCGGAATCAATGAGCAGTTCTTC.

This clonotype was recorded a few times. The chain has TRBV6-2 or TRBV6-3 and TRBJ2-2; D is possibly TRBD1 (6 bases). V lost 7 bases and J 2 bases, leaving 14 bases between the germline ends. The germline V gene encodes CDR1 MNHEY and CDR2 SVGEGT. CDR3 length equals 15 residues. The CDR3 loop is CASTPGQSNTGELFF. The CDR3 DNA reads as TGTGCCAGCACCCCAGGACAGAGCAACACCGGGGAGCTGTTTTTT.

This clonotype was seen a handful of times. The chain is built from TRBV28 and TRBJ1-4; D unclear. Germline V gene sequence: CDR1 MDHEN, CDR2 SYDVKM. This CDR3 contains 14 residues. V was trimmed by 5 bases and J by 7 bases, leaving 14 bases between them. The CDR3 loop is CASSKGGRFEKLFF. The CDR3 DNA follows: TGTGCCAGCAGTAAGGGCGGCCGATTTGAAAAACTGTTTTTT.

This clonotype was recorded a few times. V and J are TRBV7-2 and TRBJ1-5; D unresolved. Germline V lookup: CDR1 SGHTA, CDR2 FQGNSA. The V end lost 6 bases, the J end lost 0 bases, and 12 bases lay between the germline ends. The CDR3 is made up of 15 amino acids. The CDR3 reads CASSQGQLSNQPQHF. The CDR3 DNA sequence: TGTGCCAGCAGTCAAGGGCAGCTTAGCAATCAGCCCCAGCATTTT.

The CDR3 DNA is TGCGCCAGCAGTCCCCGGATAGCGGGAGCCTACGAGCAGTACTTC. Residues: CASSPRIAGAYEQYF. The chain links TRBV10-1 to TRBJ2-7; 9 nucleotides align to TRBD2. CDR3 length: 15 residues. After removal of 5 bases from V and 2 bases from J, the junction contained 7 bases not matched to a gene. Germline V gives CDR1 WNHNN, CDR2 SYGVQD (reference sequence).

This clonotype was detected many times. The chain recombines TRBV7-2 with TRBJ2-3; weak D call: TRBD2 (5 bases). The CDR3 has 15 residues. Per germline, CDR1 SGHTA and CDR2 FQGNSA. The V gene lost 1 base and the J gene lost 2 bases, with 10 bases spanning the gap. CDR3 sequence: CASSLVPSTTDTQYF. CDR3 sequence (DNA): TGTGCCAGCAGCTTAGTCCCTAGCACCACAGATACGCAGTATTTT.

DNA for the CDR3: TGTGCCAGCAGCTCCCCCAGACTAGCGGCGAGGGCAGATACGCAGTATTTT. Translating gives CASSSPRLAARADTQYF. The J gene is TRBJ2-3, the V gene TRBV11-2, with 9 bases fitting TRBD2. The CDR3 spans 17 residues. J gave up 4 bases and V 4 bases, and 12 bases lay outside the gene matches. Germline V gives CDR1 SGHAT, CDR2 FQNNGV.

This clonotype came up many times. The rearrangement links TRBV7-6 to TRBJ1-2; the D is unclear. Germline V gives CDR1 SGHVS, CDR2 FNYEAQ. The CDR3 totals 12 residues. Deletions cut 5 bases from V and 8 bases from J, with 12 bases between. For the CDR3, the DNA is TGTGCCAGCAGCGCTTACAGCAGCGGCTACACCTTC. Translating it yields CASSAYSSGYTF. Based on the CDR3 plus reference TRBV7-6 and TRBJ1-2, the full variable domain is GAGVSQSPRYKVTKRGQDVALRCDPISGHVSLYWYRQALGQGPEFLTYFNYEAQQDKSGLPNDRFSAERPEGSISTLTIQRTEQRDSAMYRCASSAYSSGYTFGSGTRLTVV.

This clonotype was observed many times. In nucleotides, the CDR3 is TGTGCCAGCAGCTTATCCGCGGGAAGCTCCTACGAGCAGTACTTC. It yields the protein CASSLSAGSSYEQYF. The chain recombines TRBV11-3 with TRBJ2-7; a possible D gene is TRBD2 (6 bases). Germline V gene sequence: CDR1 SGHNT, CDR2 YENEEA. The CDR3 has 15 residues. Between the trimmed V and J ends, which lost 2 bases and 0 bases, there was a span of 11 bases.

This clonotype came up many times. The CDR3 region is CASSPGRTYEQYF. In DNA form, the CDR3 reads TGTGCCAGCAGCCCCGGCAGGACCTACGAGCAGTACTTC. The chain recombines TRBV12-3 or TRBV12-4 with TRBJ2-7; D gene ambiguous. The CDR3 runs to 13 residues. Trimming removed 6 bases at V and 2 bases at J, with 11 bases between.

This clonotype appeared a few times. The chain links TRBV7-2 to TRBJ2-3; D possibly corresponds to TRBD2 (6 bases). CDR3 length equals 15 residues. Per germline, CDR1 SGHTA and CDR2 FQGNSA. V shed 1 base and J shed 6 bases, with 14 bases lying between them. CDR3 region: CASSLGVAVTDTQYF. The DNA of the CDR3 is TGTGCCAGCAGCTTAGGGGTAGCGGTCACGGATACGCAGTATTTT.

This chain joins TRBV20-1 and TRBJ2-7; 10 bases align to TRBD2. Trimming took 5 bases from V and 2 from J; bases not matched to a gene: 6. There are 14 residues in the CDR3. The germline V gene encodes CDR1 DFQATT and CDR2 SNEGSKA (reference sequence). The CDR3 DNA follows: TGCAGTGCTCCACTAGCGGGACGAACCTACGAGCAGTACTTC. Translation: CSAPLAGRTYEQYF.

This sequence joins TRBV18 and TRBJ1-5; the D gene is possibly TRBD1 (5 bases). The germline V gene encodes CDR1 KGHSH and CDR2 LQKENI. This CDR3 is built from 13 residues. Trimming cost V 0 bases and J 5 bases, with 5 bases left between them. The CDR3 reads CASSPPGDQPQHF. The CDR3 DNA sequence: TGTGCCAGCTCACCACCAGGGGATCAGCCCCAGCATTTT.

Ten or more counts support this clonotype. This chain connects TRBV19 to TRBJ2-7; 13 nucleotides agree with TRBD2. Germline V gene data show CDR1 as LNHDA and CDR2 as SQIVND (reference sequence). The V gene end was trimmed by 5 bases and the J gene end by 6 bases; junction bases not matched to a gene: 10. The CDR3 is made up of 16 amino acids. This chain's CDR3 is CASSLGTSGTVGEQYF. For the CDR3, the DNA is TGTGCCAGTAGTTTAGGGACTAGCGGGACCGTCGGCGAGCAGTACTTC.

The chain joins TRBV5-1 to TRBJ1-2; D remains unclear. Germline V gives CDR1 SGHRS, CDR2 YFSETQ. The CDR3 is 12 residues long. Trimming pared 0 bases from V and 4 bases from J, leaving 4 bases between. The CDR3 here is CASSLVGYGYTF. The CDR3 coding sequence is TGCGCCAGCAGCTTGGTCGGCTATGGCTACACCTTC.

This clonotype showed up just a few times. V is TRBV7-9 and J is TRBJ1-2; D call uncertain. The germline V gene has CDR1 SEHNR and CDR2 FQNEAQ (reference sequence). Trimming took 4 bases from V and 8 from J, leaving 20 bases between them. This CDR3 contains 15 residues. Here the CDR3 DNA reads TGTGCCAGCAGCTCCCTTAGCATACGGGAGGGAGGCTACACCTTC. Amino acid sequence: CASSSLSIREGGYTF.